The sequence of this T cell receptor beta chain was determined in a study of T-cell reconstitution after alpha-beta-depleted transplantation in children. General observations from the study: Some patients' high day-60 TCRbeta diversity was attributed to recipient cells surviving conditioning. Once a year had passed after transplant, T-cell counts and diversity came mostly from newly produced T cells.

The CDR3 spans 14 residues. V lost 0 bases, J lost 11 bases, and 8 bases stayed unmatched. Germline V gene sequence: CDR1 SGHRS, CDR2 YFSETQ. A note on this clonotype: The antigen is undetermined.

Unique molecular identifiers featured in how the TCRbeta library was prepared. TCRdb passed the PCR reads through MiXCR, listing each CDR3 protein once. The sample yields approximately 650,000 distinct CDR3 sequences, over 10% seen once. Sequences were derived from PBMCs, sampled before TCRalphabeta/CD19-depleted stem cell transplant. The J gene is TRBJ1-1, the V gene TRBV5-1; TRBD1 agrees at 9 bases. This sequence originates from a girl aged 2-10 years with congenital amegakaryocytic thrombocytopenia, due to receive a stem cell transplant. Written as DNA, the CDR3 is TGCGCCAGCAGCTTGGCCGGACAGGGGTCGATGGCTTTCTTT. Protein: CASSLAGQGSMAFF.